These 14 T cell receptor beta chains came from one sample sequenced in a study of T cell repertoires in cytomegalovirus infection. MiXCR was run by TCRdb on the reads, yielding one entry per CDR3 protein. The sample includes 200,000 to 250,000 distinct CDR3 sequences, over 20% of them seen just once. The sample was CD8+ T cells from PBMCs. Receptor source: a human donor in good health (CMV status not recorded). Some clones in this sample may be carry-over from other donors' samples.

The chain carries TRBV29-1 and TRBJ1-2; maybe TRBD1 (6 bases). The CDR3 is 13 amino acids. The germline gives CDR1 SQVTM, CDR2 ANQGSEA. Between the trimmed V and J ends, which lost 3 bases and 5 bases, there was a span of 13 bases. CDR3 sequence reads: CSVEEGGLYGYTF. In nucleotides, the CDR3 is TGCAGCGTTGAGGAAGGGGGACTGTATGGCTACACCTTC.

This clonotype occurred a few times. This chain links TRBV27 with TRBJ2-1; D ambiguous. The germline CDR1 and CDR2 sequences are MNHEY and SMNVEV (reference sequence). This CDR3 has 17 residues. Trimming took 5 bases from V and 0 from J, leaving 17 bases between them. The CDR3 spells CASSPLLNWGSYNEQFF. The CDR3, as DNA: TGTGCCAGCAGTCCGTTACTTAATTGGGGCTCCTACAATGAGCAGTTCTTC.

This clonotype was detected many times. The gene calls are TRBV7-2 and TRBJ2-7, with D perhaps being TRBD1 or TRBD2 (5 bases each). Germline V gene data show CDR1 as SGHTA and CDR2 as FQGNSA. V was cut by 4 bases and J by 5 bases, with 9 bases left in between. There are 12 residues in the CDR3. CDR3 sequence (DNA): TGTGCCAGCAGCTCGGGACCCCACGAGCAGTACTTC. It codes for CASSSGPHEQYF.

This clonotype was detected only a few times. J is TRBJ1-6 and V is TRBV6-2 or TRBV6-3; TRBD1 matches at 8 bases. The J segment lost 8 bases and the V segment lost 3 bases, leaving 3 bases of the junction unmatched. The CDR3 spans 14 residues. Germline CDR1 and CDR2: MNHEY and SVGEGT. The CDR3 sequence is CASSYADRDSPLHF. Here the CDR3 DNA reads TGTGCCAGCAGTTATGCGGACAGGGATTCACCCCTCCACTTT.

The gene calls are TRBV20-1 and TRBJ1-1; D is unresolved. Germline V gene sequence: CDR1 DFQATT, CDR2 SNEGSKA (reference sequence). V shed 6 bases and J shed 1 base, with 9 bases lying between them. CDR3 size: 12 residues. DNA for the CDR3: TGCAGTGCCCCAGCCGAGAACACTGAAGCTTTCTTT. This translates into CSAPAENTEAFF.

The CDR3 sequence: CASRETGDVYGYTF. The CDR3 nucleotides read TGTGCCAGCAGAGAGACAGGGGACGTCTATGGCTACACCTTC. This chain uses TRBV25-1 with TRBJ1-2; TRBD1 matches 8 bases. From germline, CDR1 is MGHDK and CDR2 SYGVNS. V was clipped by 6 bases and J by 4 bases; unmatched bases: 7. The CDR3 totals 14 residues.

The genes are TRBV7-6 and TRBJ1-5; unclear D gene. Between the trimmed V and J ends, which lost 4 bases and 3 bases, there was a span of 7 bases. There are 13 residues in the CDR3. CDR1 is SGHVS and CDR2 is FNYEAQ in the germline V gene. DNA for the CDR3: TGTGCCAGCAGCTACGAGTACAATCAGCCCCAGCATTTT. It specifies CASSYEYNQPQHF.

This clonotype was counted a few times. The CDR3 protein is CASSELTSSYEQYF. For the CDR3, the DNA is TGTGCCAGCAGTGAACTCACGTCCTCCTACGAGCAGTACTTC. The genes are TRBV2 and TRBJ2-7; no reliable D call. In germline, CDR1 is SNHLY, CDR2 FYNNEI. The CDR3 covers 14 residues. The V end lost 2 bases, the J end lost 0 bases, and 8 bases lay between the germline ends.

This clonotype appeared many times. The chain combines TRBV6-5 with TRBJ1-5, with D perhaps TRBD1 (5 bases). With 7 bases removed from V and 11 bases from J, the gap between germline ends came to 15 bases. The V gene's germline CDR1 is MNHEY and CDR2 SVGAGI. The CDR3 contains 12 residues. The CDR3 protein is CASTSGAGAQHF. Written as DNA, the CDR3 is TGTGCCAGCACCTCCGGGGCCGGAGCCCAGCATTTT.

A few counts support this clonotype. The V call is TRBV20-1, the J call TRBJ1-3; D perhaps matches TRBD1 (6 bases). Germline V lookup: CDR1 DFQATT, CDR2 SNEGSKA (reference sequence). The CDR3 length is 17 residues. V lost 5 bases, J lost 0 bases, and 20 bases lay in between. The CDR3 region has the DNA TGCAGTGCTCCTGTGTGGGACAAAAAAAACTCTGGAAACACCATATATTTT. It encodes CSAPVWDKKNSGNTIYF.

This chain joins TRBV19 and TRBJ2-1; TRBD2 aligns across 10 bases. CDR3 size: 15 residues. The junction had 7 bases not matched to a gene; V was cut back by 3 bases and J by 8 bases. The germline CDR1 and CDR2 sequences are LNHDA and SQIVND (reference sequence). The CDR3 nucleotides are TGTGCCAGTAGTATGTCAGCGGGGGGGCCCCATGAGCAGTTCTTC. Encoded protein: CASSMSAGGPHEQFF.

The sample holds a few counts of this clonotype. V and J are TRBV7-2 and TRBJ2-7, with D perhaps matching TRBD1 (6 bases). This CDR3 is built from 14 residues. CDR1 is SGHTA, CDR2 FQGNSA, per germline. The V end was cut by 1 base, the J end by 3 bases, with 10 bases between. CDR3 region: CASSLGVGGYEQYF. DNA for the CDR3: TGTGCCAGCAGCTTAGGTGTAGGGGGCTACGAGCAGTACTTC.

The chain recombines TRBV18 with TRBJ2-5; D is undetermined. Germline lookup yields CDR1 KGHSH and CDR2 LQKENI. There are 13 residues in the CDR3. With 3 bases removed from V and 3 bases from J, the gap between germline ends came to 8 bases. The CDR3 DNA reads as TGTGCCAGCTCACCCCGGAGAGAAGAGACCCAGTACTTC. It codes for CASSPRREETQYF.

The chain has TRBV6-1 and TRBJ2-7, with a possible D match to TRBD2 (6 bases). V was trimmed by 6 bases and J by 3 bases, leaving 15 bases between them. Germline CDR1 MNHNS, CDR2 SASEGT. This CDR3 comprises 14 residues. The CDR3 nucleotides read TGTGCCAGCAGAGCCCCCGAGGGAGGCTACGAGCAGTACTTC. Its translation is CASRAPEGGYEQYF.